This T cell receptor beta chain was sequenced in a study of identical twins. General observations from the study: Insertions were reduced in abundant cord blood beta clonotypes but not in memory repertoires. The study found excess low generation probability among twin-shared out-of-frame alpha sequences.

About this clonotype itself: Its antigen is undetermined.

TCRdb itself ran the 5' RACE reads through MiXCR, one entry per CDR3 protein. The sample shows around 1.7 million distinct CDR3 sequences, less than 35% of them seen only once. The J segment lost 5 bases and the V segment lost 9 bases, leaving 9 bases of the junction unmatched. The CDR3 has 13 amino acids. CDR1 is LNHDA, CDR2 SQIVND, per germline (reference sequence). Source material: cord blood. The TCR sequence derives from a newborn girl in good health. This rearrangement joins TRBV19 to TRBJ1-2; 7 bases map to TRBD1. Here the CDR3 reads CASMADRAYGYTF. The CDR3 DNA reads as TGTGCCAGCATGGCTGACAGGGCATATGGCTACACCTTC. Full variable domain (outside the CDR3, taken from reference TRBV19 and TRBJ1-2): DGGITQSPKYLFRKEGQNVTLSCEQNLNHDAMYWYRQDPGQGLRLIYYSQIVNDFQKGDIAEGYSVSREKKESFPLTVTSAQKNPTAFYLCASMADRAYGYTFGSGTRLTVV.